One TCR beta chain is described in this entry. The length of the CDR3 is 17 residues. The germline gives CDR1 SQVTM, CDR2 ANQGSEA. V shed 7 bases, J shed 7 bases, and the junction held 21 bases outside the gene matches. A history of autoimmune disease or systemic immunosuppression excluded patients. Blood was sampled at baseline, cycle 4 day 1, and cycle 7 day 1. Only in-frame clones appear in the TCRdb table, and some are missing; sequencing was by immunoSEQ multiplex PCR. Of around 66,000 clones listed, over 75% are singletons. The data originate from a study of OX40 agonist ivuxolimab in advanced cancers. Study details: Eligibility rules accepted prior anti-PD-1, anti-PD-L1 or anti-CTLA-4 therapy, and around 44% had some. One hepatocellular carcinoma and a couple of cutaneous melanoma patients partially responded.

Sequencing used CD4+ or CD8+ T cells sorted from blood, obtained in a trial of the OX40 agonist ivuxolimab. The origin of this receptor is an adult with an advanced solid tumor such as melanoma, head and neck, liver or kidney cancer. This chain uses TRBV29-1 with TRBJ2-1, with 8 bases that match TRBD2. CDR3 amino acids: CSATQRGLDRLRNEQFF. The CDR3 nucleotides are TGCAGCGCCACCCAGAGGGGACTAGATCGACTACGGAATGAGCAGTTCTTC.